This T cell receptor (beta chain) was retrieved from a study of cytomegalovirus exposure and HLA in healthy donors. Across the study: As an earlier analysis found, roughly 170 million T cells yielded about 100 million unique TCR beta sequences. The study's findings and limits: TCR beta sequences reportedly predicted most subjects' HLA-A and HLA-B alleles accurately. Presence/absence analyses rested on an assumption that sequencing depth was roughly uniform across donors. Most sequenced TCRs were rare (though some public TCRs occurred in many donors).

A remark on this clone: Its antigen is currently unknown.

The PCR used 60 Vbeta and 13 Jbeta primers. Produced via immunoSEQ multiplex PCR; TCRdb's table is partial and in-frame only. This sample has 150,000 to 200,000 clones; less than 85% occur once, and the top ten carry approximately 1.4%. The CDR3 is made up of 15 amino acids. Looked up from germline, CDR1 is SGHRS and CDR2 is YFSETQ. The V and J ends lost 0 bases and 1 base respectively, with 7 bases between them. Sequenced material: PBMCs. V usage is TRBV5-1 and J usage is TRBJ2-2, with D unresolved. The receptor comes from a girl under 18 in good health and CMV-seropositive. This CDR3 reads CASSLVAGNTGELFF. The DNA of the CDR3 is TGCGCCAGCAGCTTGGTTGCAGGGAACACCGGGGAGCTGTTTTTT.